What follows are 8 T cell receptor beta chains derived from one specimen sequenced in a study of cytomegalovirus exposure and HLA in healthy donors (dated by TCRdb to between 2016 and 2019). The library was obtained by the immunoSEQ multiplex PCR assay. Entries here come from immuneACCESS through TCRdb and include only in-frame sequences with V and J called. Some clones fail to appear in such tables; in the studies checked, an unresolved V gene covers under half of the shortfall, and the cause of the remainder is unknown. The sample contains tens of thousands of clones, over 85% of them found a single time. The ten most abundant clones make up around 1% of the sample. Source material: PBMCs. The origin of the receptors is a young man in good health and CMV-seronegative.

This chain links TRBV7-9 with TRBJ2-7; 7 bases are shared with TRBD2. Germline-derived CDR1 and CDR2 are SEHNR and FQNEAQ (reference sequence). This CDR3 spans 15 amino acids. V lost 5 bases to trimming and J lost 2 bases; unmatched junction nucleotides: 9. The CDR3 region has the DNA TGTGCCAGCAGCGCCTTGGGGAGCGGGGCCTACGAGCAGTACTTC. This codes for CASSALGSGAYEQYF.

The chain recombines TRBV18 with TRBJ1-3, with D hard to call. The CDR3 consists of 15 residues. The germline CDR1 and CDR2 sequences are KGHSH and LQKENI. V lost 3 bases and J 0 bases, leaving 9 bases between the germline ends. In nucleotides, the CDR3 is TGTGCCAGCTCACCCCGGGTCCCCTCTGGAAACACCATATATTTT. Amino acid sequence: CASSPRVPSGNTIYF.

The DNA for the CDR3 is TGTGCCAGCAGCGACTTCGGGGGAGTCCAAGAGACCCAGTACTTC. It codes for CASSDFGGVQETQYF. The rearrangement uses TRBV7-9 and TRBJ2-5, with a tentative D call TRBD2 (6 bases). Germline V gene data show CDR1 as SEHNR and CDR2 as FQNEAQ (reference sequence). V lost 5 bases and J lost 1, with 14 bases in between. The CDR3 has 15 residues.

The chain combines TRBV11-3 with TRBJ2-1; TRBD2 agrees at 11 bases. The CDR3 is 18 amino acids. The germline gives CDR1 SGHNT, CDR2 YENEEA. Trimming cost V 4 bases and J 4 bases; bases outside gene matches: 12. The CDR3 coding sequence is TGTGCCAGCAGCTCGGCGATCCTCGGACTAGCGGGTTACAATGAGCAGTTCTTC. This gives the protein CASSSAILGLAGYNEQFF.

This chain joins TRBV2 and TRBJ1-1; 7 nucleotides align to TRBD1. Germline lookup yields CDR1 SNHLY and CDR2 FYNNEI. The CDR3 runs to 15 residues. V was pared by 5 bases and J by 0 bases, with 6 bases of the junction left unmatched. The CDR3 here is CASSKGQSLNTEAFF. The CDR3 DNA follows: TGTGCCAGCAGTAAGGGACAGTCGTTGAACACTGAAGCTTTCTTT. Full variable domain (remainder filled in from reference TRBV2 and TRBJ1-1): EPEVTQTPSHQVTQMGQEVILRCVPISNHLYFYWYRQILGQKVEFLVSFYNNEISEKSEIFDDQFSVERPDGSNFTLKIRSTKLEDSAMYFCASSKGQSLNTEAFFGQGTRLTVV.

V usage is TRBV4-2 and J usage is TRBJ1-2; D gene uncertain. Trimming shortened V by 0 bases and J by 3 bases, and 11 bases separated the two germline ends. The length of the CDR3 is 15 residues. Germline-derived CDR1 and CDR2 are LGHNA and YNFKEQ. In DNA, the CDR3 is TGTGCCAGCAGCCAAGATAAAACAGTTTACTATGGCTACACCTTC. The encoded protein is CASSQDKTVYYGYTF.

Details on this clone: Other nucleotide sequences in the sample specify the same CDR3. The chain uses TRBV28 and TRBJ2-1, with no clear D. Germline CDR1 is MDHEN and CDR2 is SYDVKM. V was trimmed by 5 bases and J by 1 base, leaving 6 bases between them. The CDR3 has 13 residues. CDR3 region: CASSLSSYNEQFF. In nucleotides, the CDR3 is TGTGCCAGCAGTCTTTCTTCCTACAATGAGCAGTTCTTC.

V and J are TRBV9 and TRBJ2-1, with D unresolved. This CDR3 is 15 amino acids long. CDR1 and CDR2 (germline): SGDLS, YYNGEE. V was trimmed by 0 bases and J by 5 bases, leaving 12 bases between them. For the CDR3, the DNA is TGTGCCAGCAGCGTAGGCGAGCGCCACGACAATGAGCAGTTCTTC. The encoded protein is CASSVGERHDNEQFF.